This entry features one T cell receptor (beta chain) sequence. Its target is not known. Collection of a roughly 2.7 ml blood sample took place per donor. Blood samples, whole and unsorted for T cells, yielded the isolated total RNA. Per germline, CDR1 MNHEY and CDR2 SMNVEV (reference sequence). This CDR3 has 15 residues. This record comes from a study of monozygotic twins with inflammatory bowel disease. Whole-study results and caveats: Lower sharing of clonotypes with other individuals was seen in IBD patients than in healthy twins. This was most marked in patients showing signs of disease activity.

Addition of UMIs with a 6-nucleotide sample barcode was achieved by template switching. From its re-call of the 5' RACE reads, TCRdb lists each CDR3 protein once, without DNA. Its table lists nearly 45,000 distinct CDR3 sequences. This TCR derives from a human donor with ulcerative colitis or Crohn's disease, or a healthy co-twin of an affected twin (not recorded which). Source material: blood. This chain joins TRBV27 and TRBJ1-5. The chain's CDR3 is CASSLSPVSNQPQHF.